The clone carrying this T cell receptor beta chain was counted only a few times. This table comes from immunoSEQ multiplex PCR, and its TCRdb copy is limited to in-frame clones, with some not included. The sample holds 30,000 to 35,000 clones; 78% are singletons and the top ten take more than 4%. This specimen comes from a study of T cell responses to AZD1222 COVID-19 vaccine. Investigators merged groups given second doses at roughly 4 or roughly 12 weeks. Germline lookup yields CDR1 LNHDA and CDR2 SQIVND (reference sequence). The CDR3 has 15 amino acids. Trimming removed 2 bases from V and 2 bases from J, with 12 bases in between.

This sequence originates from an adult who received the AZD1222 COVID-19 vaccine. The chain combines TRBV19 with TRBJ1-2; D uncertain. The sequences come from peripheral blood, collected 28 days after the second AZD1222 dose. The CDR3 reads CASSIFPGLNYGYTF. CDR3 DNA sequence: TGTGCCAGTAGTATATTTCCAGGATTAAACTATGGCTACACCTTC. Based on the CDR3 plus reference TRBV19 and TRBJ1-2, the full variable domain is DGGITQSPKYLFRKEGQNVTLSCEQNLNHDAMYWYRQDPGQGLRLIYYSQIVNDFQKGDIAEGYSVSREKKESFPLTVTSAQKNPTAFYLCASSIFPGLNYGYTFGSGTRLTVV.